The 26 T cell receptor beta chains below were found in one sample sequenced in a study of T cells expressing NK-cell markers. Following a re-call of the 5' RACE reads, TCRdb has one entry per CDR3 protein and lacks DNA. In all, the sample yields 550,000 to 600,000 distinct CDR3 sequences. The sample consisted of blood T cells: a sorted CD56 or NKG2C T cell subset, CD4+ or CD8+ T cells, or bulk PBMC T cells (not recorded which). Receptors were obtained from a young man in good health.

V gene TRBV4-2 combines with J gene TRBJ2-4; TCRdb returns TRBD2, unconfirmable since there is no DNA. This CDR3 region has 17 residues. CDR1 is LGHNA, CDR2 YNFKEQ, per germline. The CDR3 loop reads CASSQGSGGSDKNIQYF.

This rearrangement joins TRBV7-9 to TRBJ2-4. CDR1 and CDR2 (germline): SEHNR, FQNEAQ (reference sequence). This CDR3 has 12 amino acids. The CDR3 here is CASSTLESIQYF. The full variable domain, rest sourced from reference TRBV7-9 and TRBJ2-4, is DTGVSQNPRHKITKRGQNVTFRCDPISEHNRLYWYRQTLGQGPEFLTYFQNEAQLEKSRLLSDRFSAERPKGSFSTLEIQRTEQGDSAMYLCASSTLESIQYFGAGTRLSVL.

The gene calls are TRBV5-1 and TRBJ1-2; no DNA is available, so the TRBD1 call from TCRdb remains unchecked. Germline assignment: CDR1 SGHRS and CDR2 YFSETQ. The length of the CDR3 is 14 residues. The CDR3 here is CASSWGQLDYGYTF.

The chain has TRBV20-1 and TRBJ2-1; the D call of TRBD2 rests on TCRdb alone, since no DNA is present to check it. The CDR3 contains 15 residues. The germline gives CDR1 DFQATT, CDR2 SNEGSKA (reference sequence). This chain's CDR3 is CSARTSGGGGNEQFF.

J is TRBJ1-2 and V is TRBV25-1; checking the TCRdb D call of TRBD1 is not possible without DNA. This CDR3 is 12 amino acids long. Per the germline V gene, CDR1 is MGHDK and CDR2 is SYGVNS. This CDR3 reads CASSPQGDGYTF.

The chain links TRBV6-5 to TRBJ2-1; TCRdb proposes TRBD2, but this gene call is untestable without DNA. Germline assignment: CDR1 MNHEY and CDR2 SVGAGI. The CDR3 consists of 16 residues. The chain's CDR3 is CASTPREASGRNEQFF.

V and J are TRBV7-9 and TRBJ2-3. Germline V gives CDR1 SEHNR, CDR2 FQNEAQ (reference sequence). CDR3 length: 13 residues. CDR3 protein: CASSMIGSYTQYF.

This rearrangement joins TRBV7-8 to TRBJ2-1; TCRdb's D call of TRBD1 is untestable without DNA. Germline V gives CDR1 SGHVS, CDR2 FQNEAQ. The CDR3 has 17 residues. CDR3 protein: CACRLDRGRLGYNEQFF.

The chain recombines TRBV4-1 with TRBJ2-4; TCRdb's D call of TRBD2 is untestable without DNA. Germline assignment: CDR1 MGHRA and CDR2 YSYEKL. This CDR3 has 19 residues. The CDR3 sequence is CASSQAVLAGGPLKNIQYF.

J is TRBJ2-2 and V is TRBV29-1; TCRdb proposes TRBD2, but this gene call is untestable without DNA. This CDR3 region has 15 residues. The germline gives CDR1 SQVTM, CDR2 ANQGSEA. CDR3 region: CSAESGAGYTGELFF.

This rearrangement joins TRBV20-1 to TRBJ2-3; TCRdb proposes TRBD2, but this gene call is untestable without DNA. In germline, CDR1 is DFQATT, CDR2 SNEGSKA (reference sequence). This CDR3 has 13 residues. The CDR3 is CSATRESTDTQYF.

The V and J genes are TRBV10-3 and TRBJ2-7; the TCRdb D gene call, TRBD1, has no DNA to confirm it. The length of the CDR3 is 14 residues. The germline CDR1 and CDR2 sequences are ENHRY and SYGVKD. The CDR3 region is CAITPTGRPYEQYF.

The CDR3 region is CASTRGTGHYGYTF. The V and J genes are TRBV12-3 or TRBV12-4 and TRBJ1-2; without DNA, the TCRdb call of TRBD1 cannot be checked. The length of the CDR3 is 14 residues.

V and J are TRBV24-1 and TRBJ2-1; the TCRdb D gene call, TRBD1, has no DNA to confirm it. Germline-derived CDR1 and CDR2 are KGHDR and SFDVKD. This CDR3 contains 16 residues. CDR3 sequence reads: CATSERDREPYNEQFF.

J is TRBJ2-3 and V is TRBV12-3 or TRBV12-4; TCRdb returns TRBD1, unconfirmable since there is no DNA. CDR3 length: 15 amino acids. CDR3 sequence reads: CASSPPGARGDTQYF.

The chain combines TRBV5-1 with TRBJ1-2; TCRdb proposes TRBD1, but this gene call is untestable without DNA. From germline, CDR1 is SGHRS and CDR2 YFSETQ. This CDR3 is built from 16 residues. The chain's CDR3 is CASSLALGLANYGYTF.

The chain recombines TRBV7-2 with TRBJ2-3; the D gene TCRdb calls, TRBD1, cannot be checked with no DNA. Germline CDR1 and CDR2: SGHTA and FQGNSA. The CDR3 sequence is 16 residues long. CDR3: CASSLVVGQGPDTQYF.

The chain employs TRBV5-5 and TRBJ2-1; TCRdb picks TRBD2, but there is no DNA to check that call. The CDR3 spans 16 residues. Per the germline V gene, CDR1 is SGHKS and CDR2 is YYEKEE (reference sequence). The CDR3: CASSLIRLAGGNEQFF. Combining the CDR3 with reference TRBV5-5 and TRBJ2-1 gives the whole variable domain DAGVTQSPTHLIKTRGQQVTLRCSPISGHKSVSWYQQVLGQGPQFIFQYYEKEERGRGNFPDRFSARQFPNYSSELNVNALLLGDSALYLCASSLIRLAGGNEQFFGPGTRLTVL.

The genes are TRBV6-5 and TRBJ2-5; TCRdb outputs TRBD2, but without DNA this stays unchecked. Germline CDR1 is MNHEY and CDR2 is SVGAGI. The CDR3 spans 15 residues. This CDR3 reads CASSFLQGGRETQYF.

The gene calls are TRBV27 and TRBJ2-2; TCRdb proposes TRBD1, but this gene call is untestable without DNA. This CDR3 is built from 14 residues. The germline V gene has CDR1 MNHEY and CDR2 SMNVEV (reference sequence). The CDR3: CASSLNRATGELFF.

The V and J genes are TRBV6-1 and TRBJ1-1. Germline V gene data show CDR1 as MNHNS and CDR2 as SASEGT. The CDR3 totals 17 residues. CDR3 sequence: CASSEEVGGRMNTEAFF.

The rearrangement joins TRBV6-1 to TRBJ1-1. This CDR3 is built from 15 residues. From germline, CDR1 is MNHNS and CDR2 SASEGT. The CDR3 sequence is CASTQGRWQNTEAFF.

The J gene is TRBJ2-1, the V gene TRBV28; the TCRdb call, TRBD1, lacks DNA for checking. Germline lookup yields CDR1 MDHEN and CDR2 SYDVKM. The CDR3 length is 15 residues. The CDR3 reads CASSSGTGNHNEQFF. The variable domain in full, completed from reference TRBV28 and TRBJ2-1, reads DVKVTQSSRYLVKRTGEKVFLECVQDMDHENMFWYRQDPGLGLRLIYFSYDVKMKEKGDIPEGYSVSREKKERFSLILESASTNQTSMYLCASSSGTGNHNEQFFGPGTRLTVL.

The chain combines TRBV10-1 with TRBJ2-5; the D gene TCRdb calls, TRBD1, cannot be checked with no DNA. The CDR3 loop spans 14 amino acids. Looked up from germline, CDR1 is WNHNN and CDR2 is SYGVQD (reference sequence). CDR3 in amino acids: CASSQPGRGETQYF.

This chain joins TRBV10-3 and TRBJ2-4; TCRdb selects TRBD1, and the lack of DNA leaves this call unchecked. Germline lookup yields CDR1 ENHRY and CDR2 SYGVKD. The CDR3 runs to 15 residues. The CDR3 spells CAISDGQGDTNIQYF.

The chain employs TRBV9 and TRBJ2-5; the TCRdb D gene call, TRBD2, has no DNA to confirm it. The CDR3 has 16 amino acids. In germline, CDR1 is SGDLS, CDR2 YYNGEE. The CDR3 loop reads CASSPTSTGGTETQYF.